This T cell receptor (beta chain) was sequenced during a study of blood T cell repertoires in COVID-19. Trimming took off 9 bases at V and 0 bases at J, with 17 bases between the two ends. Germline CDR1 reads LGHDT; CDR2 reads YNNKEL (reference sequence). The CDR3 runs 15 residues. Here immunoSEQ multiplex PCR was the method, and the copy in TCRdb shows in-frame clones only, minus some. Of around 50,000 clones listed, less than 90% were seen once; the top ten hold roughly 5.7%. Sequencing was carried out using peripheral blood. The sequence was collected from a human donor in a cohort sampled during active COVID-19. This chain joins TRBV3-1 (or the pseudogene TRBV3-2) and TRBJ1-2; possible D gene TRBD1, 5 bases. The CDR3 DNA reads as TGTGCCAGTTTCGGAGAGCAGGGTCCTAACTATGGCTACACCTTC. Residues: CASFGEQGPNYGYTF.